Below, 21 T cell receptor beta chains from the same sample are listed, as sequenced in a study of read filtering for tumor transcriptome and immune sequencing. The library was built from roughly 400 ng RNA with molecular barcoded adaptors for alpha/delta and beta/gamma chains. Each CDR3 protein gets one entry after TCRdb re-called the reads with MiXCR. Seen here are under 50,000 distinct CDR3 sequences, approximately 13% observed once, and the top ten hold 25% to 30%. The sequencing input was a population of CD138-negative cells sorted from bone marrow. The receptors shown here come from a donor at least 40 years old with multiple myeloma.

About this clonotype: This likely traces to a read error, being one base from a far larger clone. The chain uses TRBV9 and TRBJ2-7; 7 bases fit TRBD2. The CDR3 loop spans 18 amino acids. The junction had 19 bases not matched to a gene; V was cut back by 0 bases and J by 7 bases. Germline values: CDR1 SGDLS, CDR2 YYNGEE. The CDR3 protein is CASSVGSGPLSSYNEQYF. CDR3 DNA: TGTGCCAGCAGCGTAGGTAGCGGGCCTTTAAGCTCCTACAATGAGCAGTACTTC.

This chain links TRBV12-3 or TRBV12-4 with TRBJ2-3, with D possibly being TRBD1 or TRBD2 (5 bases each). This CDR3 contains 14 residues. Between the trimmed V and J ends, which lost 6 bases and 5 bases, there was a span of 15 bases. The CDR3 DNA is TGTGCCAGCAGGGCCTATGGGGGTGGAGATACGCAGTATTTT. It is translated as CASRAYGGGDTQYF.

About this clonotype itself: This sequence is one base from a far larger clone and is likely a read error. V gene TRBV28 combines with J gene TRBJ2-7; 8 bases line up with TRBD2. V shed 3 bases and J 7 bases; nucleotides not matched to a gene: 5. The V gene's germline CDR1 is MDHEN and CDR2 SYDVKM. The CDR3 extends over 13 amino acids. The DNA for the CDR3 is TGTGCCAGCAGTTTTTTTGCGGGAGGTGAGCAGTACTTC. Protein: CASSFFAGGEQYF.

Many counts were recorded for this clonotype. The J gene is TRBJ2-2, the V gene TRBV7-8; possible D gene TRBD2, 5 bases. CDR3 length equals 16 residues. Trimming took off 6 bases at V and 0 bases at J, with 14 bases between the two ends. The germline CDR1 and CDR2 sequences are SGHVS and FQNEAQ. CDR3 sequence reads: CASRKAEITNTGELFF. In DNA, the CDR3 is TGTGCCAGCAGAAAAGCGGAAATTACGAACACCGGGGAGCTGTTTTTT. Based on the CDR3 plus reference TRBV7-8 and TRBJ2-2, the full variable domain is GAGVSQSPRYKVAKRGQDVALRCDPISGHVSLFWYQQALGQGPEFLTYFQNEAQLDKSGLPSDRFFAERPEGSVSTLKIQRTQQEDSAVYLCASRKAEITNTGELFFGEGSRLTVL.

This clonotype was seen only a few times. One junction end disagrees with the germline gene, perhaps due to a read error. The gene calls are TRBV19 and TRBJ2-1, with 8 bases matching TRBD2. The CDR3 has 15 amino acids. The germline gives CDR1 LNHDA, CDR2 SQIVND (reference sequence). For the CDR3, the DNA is TGTGCCAGTAGTTGGGCGGGAGGACCCTACAAGGAGCAGTTCTTC. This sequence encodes CASSWAGGPYKEQFF.

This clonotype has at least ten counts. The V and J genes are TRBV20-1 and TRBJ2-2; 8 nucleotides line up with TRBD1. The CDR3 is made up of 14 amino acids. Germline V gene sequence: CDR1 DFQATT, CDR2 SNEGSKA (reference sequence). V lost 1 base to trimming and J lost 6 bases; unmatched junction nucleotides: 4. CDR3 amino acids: CSARGPQGAGELFF. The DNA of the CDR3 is TGCAGTGCTAGAGGTCCACAGGGGGCCGGGGAGCTGTTTTTT.

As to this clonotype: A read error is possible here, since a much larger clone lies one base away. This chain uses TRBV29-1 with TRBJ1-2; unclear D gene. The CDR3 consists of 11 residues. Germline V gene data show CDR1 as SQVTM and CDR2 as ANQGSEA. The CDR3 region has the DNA TGCGGCGTTGTGGTTAACTATGGCTACACCTTC. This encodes CGVVVNYGYTF. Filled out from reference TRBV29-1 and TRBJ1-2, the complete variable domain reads SAVISQKPSRDICQRGTSLTIQCQVDSQVTMMFWYRQQPGQSLTLIATANQGSEATYESGFVIDKFPISRPNLTFSTLTVSNMSPEDSSIYLCGVVVNYGYTFGSGTRLTVV.

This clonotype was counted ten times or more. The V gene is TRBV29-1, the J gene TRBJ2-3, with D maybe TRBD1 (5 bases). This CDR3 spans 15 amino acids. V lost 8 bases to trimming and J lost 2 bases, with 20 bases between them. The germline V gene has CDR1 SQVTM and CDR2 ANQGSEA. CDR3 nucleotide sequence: TGCAGCTTCGCGAGATGGCGGACACCCACAGATACGCAGTATTTT. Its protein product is CSFARWRTPTDTQYF.

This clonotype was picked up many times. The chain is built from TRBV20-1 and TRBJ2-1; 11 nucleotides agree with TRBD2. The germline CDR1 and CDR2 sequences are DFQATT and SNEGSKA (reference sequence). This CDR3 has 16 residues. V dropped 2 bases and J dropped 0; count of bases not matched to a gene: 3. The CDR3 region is CSARRLAGGSYNEQFF. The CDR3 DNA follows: TGCAGTGCTAGAAGGCTAGCGGGGGGCTCCTACAATGAGCAGTTCTTC.

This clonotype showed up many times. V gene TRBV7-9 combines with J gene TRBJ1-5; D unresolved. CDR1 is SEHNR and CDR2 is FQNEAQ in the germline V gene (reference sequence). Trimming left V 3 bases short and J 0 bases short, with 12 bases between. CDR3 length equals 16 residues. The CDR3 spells CASSLVRQYSNQPQHF. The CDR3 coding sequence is TGTGCCAGCAGCTTGGTAAGGCAGTATAGCAATCAGCCCCAGCATTTT.

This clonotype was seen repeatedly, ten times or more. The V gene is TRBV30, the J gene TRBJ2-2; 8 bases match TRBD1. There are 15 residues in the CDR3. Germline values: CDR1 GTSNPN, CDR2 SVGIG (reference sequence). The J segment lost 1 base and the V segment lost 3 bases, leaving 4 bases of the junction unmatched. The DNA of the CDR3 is TGTGCCTGGAGCACAGGACAGGGGAACACCGGGGAGCTGTTTTTT. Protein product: CAWSTGQGNTGELFF. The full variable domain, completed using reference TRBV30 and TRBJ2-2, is SQTIHQWPATLVQPVGSPLSLECTVEGTSNPNLYWYRQAAGRGLQLLFYSVGIGQISSEVPQNLSASRPQDRQFILSSKKLLLSDSGFYLCAWSTGQGNTGELFFGEGSRLTVL.

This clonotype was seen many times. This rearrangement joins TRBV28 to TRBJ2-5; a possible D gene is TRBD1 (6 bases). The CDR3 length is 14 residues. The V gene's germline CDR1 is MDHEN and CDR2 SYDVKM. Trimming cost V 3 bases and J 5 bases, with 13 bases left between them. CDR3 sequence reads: CASSFRTGRETQYF. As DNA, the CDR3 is TGTGCCAGCAGTTTTCGTACAGGGCGGGAGACCCAGTACTTC.

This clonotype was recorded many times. CDR3 amino acids: CASSLGGTGVYNEQFF. The CDR3 DNA is TGTGCCAGCAGCTTGGGAGGGACAGGAGTTTACAATGAGCAGTTCTTC. The J gene is TRBJ2-1, the V gene TRBV7-9, with D possibly matching TRBD1 (8 bases). The germline V gene has CDR1 SEHNR and CDR2 FQNEAQ (reference sequence). Between the trimmed V and J ends, which lost 3 bases and 4 bases, there was a span of 16 bases. CDR3 size: 16 residues. The whole variable domain, filled in from reference TRBV7-9 and TRBJ2-1, reads DTGVSQNPRHKITKRGQNVTFRCDPISEHNRLYWYRQTLGQGPEFLTYFQNEAQLEKSRLLSDRFSAERPKGSFSTLEIQRTEQGDSAMYLCASSLGGTGVYNEQFFGPGTRLTVL.

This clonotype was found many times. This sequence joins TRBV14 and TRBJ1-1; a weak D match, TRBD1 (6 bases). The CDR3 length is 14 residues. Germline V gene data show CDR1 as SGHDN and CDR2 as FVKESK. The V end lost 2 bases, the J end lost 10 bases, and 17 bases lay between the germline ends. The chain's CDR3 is CASSQRGRLEGAFF. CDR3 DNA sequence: TGTGCCAGCAGCCAACGGGGGCGGTTAGAGGGAGCTTTCTTT.

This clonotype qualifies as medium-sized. The CDR3: CASSPLGGRDEQFF. CDR3 bases: TGTGCCAGCAGTCCCCTCGGGGGGAGGGATGAGCAGTTCTTC. The V gene is TRBV28, the J gene TRBJ2-1; TRBD2 agrees at 7 bases. The germline gives CDR1 MDHEN, CDR2 SYDVKM. The J segment lost 8 bases and the V segment lost 5 bases, leaving 9 bases of the junction unmatched. The CDR3 runs 14 residues.

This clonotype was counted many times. CDR3: CASSQDGGLAEYNEQFF. The CDR3 DNA reads TGCGCCAGCAGCCAAGACGGGGGACTAGCGGAATACAATGAGCAGTTCTTC. The gene calls are TRBV4-1 and TRBJ2-1; 11 bases match TRBD2. CDR3 length: 17 amino acids. V trimming: 0 bases; J trimming: 4 bases; junction bases outside the gene matches: 5. The germline V gene has CDR1 MGHRA and CDR2 YSYEKL.

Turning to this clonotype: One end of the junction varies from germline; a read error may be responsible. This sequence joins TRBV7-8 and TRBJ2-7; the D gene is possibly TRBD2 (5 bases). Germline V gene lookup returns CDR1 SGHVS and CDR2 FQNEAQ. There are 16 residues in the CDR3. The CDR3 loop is CASSLEGSLAGYDQYF. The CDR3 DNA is TGTGCCAGCAGCTTAGAGGGTTCCCTAGCTGGATACGACCAGTACTTC.

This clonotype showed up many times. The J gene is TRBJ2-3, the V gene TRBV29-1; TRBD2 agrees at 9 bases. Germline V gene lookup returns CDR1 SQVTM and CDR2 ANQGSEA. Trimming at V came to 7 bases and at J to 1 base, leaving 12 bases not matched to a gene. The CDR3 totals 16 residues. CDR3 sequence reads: CSGGSGRSQGTDTQYF. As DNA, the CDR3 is TGCAGCGGCGGGAGCGGGAGGTCACAGGGCACAGATACGCAGTATTTT.

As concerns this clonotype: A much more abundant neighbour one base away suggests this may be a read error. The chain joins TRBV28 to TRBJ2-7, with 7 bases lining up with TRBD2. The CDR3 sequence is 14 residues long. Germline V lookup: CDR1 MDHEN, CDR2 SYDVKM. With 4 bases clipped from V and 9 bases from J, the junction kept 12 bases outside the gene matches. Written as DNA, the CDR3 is TGTGCCAGCAGTTCCGGACCAGCGGGATTGTCGCAGTACTTC. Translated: CASSSGPAGLSQYF. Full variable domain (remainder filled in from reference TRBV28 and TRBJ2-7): DVKVTQSSRYLVKRTGEKVFLECVQDMDHENMFWYRQDPGLGLRLIYFSYDVKMKEKGDIPEGYSVSREKKERFSLILESASTNQTSMYLCASSSGPAGLSQYFGPGTRLTVT.

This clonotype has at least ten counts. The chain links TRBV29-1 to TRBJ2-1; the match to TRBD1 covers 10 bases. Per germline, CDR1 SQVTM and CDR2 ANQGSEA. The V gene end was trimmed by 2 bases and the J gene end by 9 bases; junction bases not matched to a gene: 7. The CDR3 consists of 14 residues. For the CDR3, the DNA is TGCAGCGTTGAAATACGACAGGGGGCTAGTGAGCAGTTCTTC. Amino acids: CSVEIRQGASEQFF.

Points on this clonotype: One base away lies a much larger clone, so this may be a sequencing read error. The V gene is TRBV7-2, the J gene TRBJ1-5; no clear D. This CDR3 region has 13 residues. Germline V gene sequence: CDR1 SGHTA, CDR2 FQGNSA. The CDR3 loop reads CVSSSWSGQPQHF. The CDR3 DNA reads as TGTGTCAGCAGCTCATGGTCGGGCCAGCCCCAGCATTTT.